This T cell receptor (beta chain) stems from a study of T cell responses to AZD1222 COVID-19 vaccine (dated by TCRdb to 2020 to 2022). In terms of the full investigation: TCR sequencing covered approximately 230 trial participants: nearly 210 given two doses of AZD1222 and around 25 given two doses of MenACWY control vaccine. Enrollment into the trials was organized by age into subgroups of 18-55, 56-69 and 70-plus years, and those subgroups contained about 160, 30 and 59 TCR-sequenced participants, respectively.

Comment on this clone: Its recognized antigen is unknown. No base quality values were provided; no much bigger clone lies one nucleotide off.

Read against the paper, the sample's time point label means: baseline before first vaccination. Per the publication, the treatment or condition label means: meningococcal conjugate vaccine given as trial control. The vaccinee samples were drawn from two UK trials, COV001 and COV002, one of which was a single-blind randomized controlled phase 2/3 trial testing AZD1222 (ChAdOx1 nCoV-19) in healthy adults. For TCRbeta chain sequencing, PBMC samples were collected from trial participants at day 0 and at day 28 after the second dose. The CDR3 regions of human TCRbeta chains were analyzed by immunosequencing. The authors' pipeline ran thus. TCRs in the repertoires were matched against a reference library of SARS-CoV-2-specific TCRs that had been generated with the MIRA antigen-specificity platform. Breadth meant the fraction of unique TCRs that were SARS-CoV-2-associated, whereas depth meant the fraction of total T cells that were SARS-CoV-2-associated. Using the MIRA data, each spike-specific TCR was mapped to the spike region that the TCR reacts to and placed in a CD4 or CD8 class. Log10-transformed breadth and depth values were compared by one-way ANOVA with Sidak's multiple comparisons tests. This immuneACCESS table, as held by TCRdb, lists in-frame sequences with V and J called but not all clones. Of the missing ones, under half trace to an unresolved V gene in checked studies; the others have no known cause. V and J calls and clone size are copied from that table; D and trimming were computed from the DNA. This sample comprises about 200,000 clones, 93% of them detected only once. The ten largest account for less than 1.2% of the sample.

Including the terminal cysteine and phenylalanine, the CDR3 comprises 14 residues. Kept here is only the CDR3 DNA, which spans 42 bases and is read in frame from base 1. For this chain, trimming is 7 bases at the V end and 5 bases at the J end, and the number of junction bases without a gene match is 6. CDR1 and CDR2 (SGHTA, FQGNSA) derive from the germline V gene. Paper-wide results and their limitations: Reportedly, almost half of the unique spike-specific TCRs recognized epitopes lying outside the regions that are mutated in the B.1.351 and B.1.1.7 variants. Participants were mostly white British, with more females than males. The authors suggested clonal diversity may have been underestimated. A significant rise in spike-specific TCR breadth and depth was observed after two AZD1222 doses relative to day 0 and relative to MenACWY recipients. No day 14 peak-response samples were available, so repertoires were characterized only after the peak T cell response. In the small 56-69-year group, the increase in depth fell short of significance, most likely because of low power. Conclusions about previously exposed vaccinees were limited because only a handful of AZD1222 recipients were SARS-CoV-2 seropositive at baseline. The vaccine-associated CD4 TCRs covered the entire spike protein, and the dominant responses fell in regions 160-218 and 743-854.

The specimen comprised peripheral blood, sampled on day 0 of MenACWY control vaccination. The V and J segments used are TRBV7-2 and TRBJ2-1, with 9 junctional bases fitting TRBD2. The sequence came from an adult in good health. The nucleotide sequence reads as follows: TGTGCCAGCACCGTGACTAGCGGAAACAATGAGCAGTTCTTC. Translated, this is CASTVTSGNNEQFF.